This T cell receptor beta chain was captured in a study of cytomegalovirus exposure and HLA in healthy donors. Points from the study as a whole: About 87% or about 30% of the time was how often most TCR beta V segments were productive, according to an earlier analysis. Later analysis indicated greater clonal expansion among HLA-associated TCR beta chains than among equally common other chains. Rare sequences made up most TCRs, while some public TCRs were found in many donors. Cytomegalovirus-associated TCR beta chains were listed, numbering some 150.

Germline CDR1 is MNHEY and CDR2 is SMNVEV (reference sequence). V lost 5 bases and J 1 base, leaving 11 bases between the germline ends. The CDR3 has 14 amino acids. About this clone itself: Its antigen is as yet unknown.

The PCR used 60 Vbeta and 13 Jbeta primers. Libraries were prepared by immunoSEQ multiplex PCR; TCRdb keeps only in-frame clonotypes and omits some of them. The sample has some 120,000 clones; over 75% are singletons. The sequence came from a man in his forties in good health and CMV-seropositive. The chain links TRBV27 to TRBJ1-1; D gene uncertain. Sequencing was carried out using PBMCs. CDR3 DNA sequence: TGTGCCAGCAGTAGAAGACGGGGGAACACTGAAGCTTTCTTT. It is translated as CASSRRRGNTEAFF.